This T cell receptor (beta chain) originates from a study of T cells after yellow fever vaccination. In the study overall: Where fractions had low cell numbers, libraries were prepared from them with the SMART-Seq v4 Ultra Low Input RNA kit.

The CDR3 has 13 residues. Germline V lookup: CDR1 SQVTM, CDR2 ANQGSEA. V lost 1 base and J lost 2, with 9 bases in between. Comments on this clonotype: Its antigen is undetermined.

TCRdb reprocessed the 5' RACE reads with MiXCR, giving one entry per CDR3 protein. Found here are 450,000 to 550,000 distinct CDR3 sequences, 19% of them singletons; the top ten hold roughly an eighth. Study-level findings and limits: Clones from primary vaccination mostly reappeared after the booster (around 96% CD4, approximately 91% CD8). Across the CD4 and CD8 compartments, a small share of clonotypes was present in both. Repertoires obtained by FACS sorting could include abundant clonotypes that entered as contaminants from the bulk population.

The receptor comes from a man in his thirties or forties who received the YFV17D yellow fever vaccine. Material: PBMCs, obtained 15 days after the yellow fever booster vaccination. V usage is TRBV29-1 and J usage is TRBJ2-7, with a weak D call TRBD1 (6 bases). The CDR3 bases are TGCAGCGTTGAAGGCCAGGGGACCTACGAGCAGTACTTC. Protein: CSVEGQGTYEQYF.